This T cell receptor beta chain was sequenced in a study of cytomegalovirus exposure and HLA in healthy donors. General study results and limits: Available immune exposure information was restricted to CMV serostatus only. For TCR beta chains, V- and J-gene trimming was later linked to a missense DCLRE1C variant.

Comments on this clone: Its target is unknown.

With 60 Vbeta and 13 Jbeta primers, the PCR was carried out. Clones were sequenced by immunoSEQ multiplex PCR, and TCRdb holds only the in-frame ones, with some missing. The repertoire holds 160,000 or so clones, with 79% as singletons. Sequencing was carried out using PBMCs. This sequence originates from a woman between 40 and 55 years old in good health and CMV-seronegative.

The CDR3 is CSVDTGGEQYF. The CDR3 DNA is TGCAGCGTGGATACAGGGGGAGAGCAGTACTTC. This chain joins TRBV29-1 and TRBJ2-7; 8 bases align to TRBD1. V was pared by 6 bases and J by 7 bases, with 5 bases of the junction left unmatched. The length of the CDR3 is 11 residues. Germline V CDR1 and CDR2: SQVTM, ANQGSEA.